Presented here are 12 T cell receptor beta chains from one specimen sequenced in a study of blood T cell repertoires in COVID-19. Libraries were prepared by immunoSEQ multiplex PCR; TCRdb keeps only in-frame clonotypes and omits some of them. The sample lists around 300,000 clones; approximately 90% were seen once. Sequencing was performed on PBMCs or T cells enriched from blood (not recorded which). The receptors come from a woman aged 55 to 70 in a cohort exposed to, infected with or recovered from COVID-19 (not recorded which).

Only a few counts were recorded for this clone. In DNA, the CDR3 is TGCGCCAGCAGCTTTGCGGGAGAGACTACAGGGAAGTTCTTC. As protein: CASSFAGETTGKFF. The rearrangement links TRBV5-1 to TRBJ2-1, with D perhaps matching TRBD2 (7 bases). V gave up 2 bases and J gave up 14 bases, with 20 bases separating them. The CDR3 consists of 14 residues. Looked up from germline, CDR1 is SGHRS and CDR2 is YFSETQ.

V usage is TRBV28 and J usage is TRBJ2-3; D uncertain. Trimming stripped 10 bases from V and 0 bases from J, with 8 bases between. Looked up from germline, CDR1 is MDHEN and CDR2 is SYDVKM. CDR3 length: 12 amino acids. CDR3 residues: CATTRSTDTQYF. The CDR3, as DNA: TGTGCCACCACGAGGAGCACAGATACGCAGTATTTT.

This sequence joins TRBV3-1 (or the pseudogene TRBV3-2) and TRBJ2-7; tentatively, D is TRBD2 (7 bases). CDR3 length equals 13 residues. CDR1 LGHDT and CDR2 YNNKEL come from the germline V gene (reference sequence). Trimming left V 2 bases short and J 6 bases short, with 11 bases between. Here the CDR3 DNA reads TGTGCCAGCAGCCAACCCGGGGGGCGCGAGCAGTACTTC. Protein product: CASSQPGGREQYF.

The DNA for the CDR3 is TGTGCCAGCAGTCCTGACAGGGTTAATCAGCCCCAGCATTTT. Translation: CASSPDRVNQPQHF. The genes are TRBV6-5 and TRBJ1-5; 7 bases line up with TRBD1. V was clipped by 5 bases and J by 4 bases; unmatched bases: 5. The CDR3 sequence is 14 residues long. Germline CDR1 and CDR2: MNHEY and SVGAGI.

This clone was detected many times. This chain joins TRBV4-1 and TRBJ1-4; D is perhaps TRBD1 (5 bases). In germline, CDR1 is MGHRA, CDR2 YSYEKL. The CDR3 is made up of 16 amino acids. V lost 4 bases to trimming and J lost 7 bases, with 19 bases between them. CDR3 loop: CASSPSPQRGGEKLFF. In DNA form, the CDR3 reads TGCGCCAGCAGCCCGAGCCCTCAAAGGGGAGGTGAAAAACTGTTTTTT.

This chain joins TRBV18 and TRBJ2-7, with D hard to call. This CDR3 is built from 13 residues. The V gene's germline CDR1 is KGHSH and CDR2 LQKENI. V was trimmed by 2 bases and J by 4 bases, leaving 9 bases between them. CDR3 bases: TGTGCCAGCTCACCAGGTCAGGAATACGAGCAGTACTTC. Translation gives CASSPGQEYEQYF.

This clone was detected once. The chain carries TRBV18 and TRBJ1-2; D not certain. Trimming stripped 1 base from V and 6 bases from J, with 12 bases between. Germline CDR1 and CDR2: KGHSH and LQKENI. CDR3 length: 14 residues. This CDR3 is CASSPRAQADGYTF. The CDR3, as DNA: TGTGCCAGCTCACCACGGGCCCAGGCAGATGGCTACACCTTC.

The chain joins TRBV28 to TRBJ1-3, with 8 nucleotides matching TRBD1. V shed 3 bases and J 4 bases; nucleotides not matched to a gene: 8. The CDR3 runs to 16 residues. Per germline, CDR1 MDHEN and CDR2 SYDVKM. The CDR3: CASSLVTGAQGNTIYF. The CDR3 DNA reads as TGTGCCAGCAGTTTGGTGACAGGGGCGCAAGGAAACACCATATATTTT.

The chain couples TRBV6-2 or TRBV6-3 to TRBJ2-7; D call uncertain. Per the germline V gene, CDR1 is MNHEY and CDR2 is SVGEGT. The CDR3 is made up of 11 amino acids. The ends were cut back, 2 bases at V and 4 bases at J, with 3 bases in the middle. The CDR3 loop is CASSYEYEQYF. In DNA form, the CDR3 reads TGTGCCAGCAGTTACGAGTACGAGCAGTACTTC.

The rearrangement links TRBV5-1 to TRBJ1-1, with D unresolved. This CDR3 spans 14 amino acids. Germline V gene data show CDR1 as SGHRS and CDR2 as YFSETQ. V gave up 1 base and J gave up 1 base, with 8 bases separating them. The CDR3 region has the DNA TGCGCCAGCAGCTTGTTTGGGCAGAACACTGAAGCTTTCTTT. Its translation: CASSLFGQNTEAFF.

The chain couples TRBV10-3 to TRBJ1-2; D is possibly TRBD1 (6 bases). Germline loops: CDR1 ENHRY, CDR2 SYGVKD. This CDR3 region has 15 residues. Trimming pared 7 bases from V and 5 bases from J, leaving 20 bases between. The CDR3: CAIMAQTGGPYGYTF. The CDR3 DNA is TGTGCCATCATGGCCCAGACAGGTGGCCCTTATGGCTACACCTTC.

In nucleotides, the CDR3 is TGTGCCAGCAGTTTAACTGGGGGAGGGAATCAGCCCCAGCATTTT. Translated, it gives CASSLTGGGNQPQHF. The chain recombines TRBV27 with TRBJ1-5; D is possibly TRBD1 (5 bases). Trimming removed 2 bases from V and 4 bases from J, with 12 bases in between. CDR1 and CDR2 from the germline V gene are MNHEY and SMNVEV (reference sequence). The CDR3 runs to 15 residues.